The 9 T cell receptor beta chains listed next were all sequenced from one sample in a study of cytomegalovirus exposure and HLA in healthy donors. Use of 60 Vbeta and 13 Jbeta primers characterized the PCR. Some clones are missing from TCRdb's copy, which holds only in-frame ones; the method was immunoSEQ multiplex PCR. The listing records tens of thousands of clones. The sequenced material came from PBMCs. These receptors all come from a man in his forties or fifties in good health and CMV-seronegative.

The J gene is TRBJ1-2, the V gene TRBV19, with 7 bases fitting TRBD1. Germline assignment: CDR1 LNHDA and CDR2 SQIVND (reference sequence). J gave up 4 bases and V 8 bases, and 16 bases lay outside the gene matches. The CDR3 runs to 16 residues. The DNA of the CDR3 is TGTGCCAGTGGCTCCCTCACCCTCGACAGGGTCTATGGCTACACCTTC. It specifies CASGSLTLDRVYGYTF. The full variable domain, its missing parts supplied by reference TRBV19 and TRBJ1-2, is DGGITQSPKYLFRKEGQNVTLSCEQNLNHDAMYWYRQDPGQGLRLIYYSQIVNDFQKGDIAEGYSVSREKKESFPLTVTSAQKNPTAFYLCASGSLTLDRVYGYTFGSGTRLTVV.

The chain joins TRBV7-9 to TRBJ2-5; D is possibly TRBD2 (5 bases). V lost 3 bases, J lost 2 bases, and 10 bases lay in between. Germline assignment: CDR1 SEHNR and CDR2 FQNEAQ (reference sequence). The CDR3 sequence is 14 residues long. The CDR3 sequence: CASSFGLGQETQYF. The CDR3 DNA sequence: TGTGCCAGCAGCTTCGGACTGGGACAAGAGACCCAGTACTTC.

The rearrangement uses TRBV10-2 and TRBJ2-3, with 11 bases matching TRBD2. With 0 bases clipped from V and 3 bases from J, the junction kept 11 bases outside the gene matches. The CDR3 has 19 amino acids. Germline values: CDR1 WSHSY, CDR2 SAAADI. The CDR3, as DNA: TGCGCCAGCAGTGAGTCGAAACTAGCGGGAGCTCCTGGTACAGATACGCAGTATTTT. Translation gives CASSESKLAGAPGTDTQYF.

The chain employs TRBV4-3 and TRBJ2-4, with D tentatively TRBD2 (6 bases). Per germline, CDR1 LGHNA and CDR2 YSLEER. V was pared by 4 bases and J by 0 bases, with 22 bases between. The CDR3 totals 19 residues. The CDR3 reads CASSLEGRSSLLAKNIQYF. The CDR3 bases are TGCGCCAGCAGCCTTGAAGGGAGGAGCTCGCTTCTAGCCAAAAACATTCAGTACTTC.

CDR3 in DNA: TGTGCCAGCAGCCCCCCGACAGGGGAGGGTGGCTACACCTTC. Residues: CASSPPTGEGGYTF. This chain uses TRBV7-2 with TRBJ1-2; the match to TRBD1 covers 8 bases. Germline values: CDR1 SGHTA, CDR2 FQGNSA. This CDR3 is built from 14 residues. The J segment lost 7 bases and the V segment lost 5 bases, leaving 9 bases of the junction unmatched.

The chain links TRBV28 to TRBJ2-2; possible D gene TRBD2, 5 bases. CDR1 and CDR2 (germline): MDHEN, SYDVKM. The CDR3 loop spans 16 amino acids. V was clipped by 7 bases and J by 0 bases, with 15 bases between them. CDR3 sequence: CASKEREPSNTGELFF. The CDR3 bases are TGTGCCAGCAAGGAGAGGGAGCCCTCGAACACCGGGGAGCTGTTTTTT.

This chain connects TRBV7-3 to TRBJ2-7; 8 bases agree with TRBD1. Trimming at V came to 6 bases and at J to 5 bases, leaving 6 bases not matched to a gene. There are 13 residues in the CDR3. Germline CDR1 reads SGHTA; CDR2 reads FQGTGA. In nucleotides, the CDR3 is TGTGCCAGCAGTTCGGACAGGGCCAACGAGCAGTACTTC. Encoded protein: CASSSDRANEQYF.

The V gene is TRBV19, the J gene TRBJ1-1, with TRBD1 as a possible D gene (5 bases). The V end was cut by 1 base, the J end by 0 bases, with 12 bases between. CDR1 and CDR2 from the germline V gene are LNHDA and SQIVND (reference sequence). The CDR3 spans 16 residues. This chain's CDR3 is CASSIGTGGMNTEAFF. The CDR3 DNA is TGTGCCAGTAGTATAGGAACCGGGGGGATGAACACTGAAGCTTTCTTT.

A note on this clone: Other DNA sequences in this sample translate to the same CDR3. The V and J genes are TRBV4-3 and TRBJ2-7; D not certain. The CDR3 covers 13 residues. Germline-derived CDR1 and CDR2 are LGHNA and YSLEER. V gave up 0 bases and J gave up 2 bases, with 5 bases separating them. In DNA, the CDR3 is TGCGCCAGCAGCCAAGAGGGCGCCTACGAGCAGTACTTC. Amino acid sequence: CASSQEGAYEQYF.